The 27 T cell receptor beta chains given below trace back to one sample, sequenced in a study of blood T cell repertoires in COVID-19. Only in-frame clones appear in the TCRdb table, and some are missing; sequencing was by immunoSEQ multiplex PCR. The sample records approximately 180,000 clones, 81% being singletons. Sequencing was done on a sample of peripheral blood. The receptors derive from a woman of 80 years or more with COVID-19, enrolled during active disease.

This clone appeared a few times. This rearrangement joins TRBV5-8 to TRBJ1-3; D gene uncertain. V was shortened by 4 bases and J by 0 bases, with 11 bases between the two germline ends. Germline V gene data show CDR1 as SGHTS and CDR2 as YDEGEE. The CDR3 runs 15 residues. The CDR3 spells CASSRGLFSGNTIYF. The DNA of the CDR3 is TGTGCCAGCAGCCGTGGACTGTTCTCTGGAAACACCATATATTTT.

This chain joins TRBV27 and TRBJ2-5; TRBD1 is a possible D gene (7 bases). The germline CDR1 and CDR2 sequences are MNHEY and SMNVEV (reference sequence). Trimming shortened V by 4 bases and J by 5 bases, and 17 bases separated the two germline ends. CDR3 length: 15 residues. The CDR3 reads CASSSTGSGVETQYF. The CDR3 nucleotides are TGTGCCAGCAGTTCGACAGGGTCGGGGGTGGAGACCCAGTACTTC.

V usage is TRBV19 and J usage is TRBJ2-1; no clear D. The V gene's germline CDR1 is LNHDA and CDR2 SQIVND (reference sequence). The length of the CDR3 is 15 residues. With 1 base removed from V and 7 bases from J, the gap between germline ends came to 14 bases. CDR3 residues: CASSIGTIPGNEQFF. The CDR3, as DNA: TGTGCCAGTAGTATAGGAACTATCCCCGGAAATGAGCAGTTCTTC.

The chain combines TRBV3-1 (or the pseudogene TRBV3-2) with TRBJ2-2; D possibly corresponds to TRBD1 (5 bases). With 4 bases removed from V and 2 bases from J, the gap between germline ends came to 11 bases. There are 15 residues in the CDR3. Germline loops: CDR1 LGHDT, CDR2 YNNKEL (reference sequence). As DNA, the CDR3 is TGTGCCAGCAGCCGAAATGGGGCCAACACCGGGGAGCTGTTTTTT. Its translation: CASSRNGANTGELFF.

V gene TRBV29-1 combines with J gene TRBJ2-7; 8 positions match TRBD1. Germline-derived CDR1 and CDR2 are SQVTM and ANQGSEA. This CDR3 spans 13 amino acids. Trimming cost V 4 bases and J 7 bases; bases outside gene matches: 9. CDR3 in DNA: TGCAGCGTTGGAACCCAGGGGGCGGGGGAGCAGTACTTC. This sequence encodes CSVGTQGAGEQYF.

CDR3 in DNA: TGTGCCAGCAGGAGACAGGGGATGAGCACAGATACGCAGTATTTT. It yields the protein CASRRQGMSTDTQYF. This chain uses TRBV2 with TRBJ2-3, with 8 bases fitting TRBD1. V trimming: 6 bases; J trimming: 0 bases; junction bases outside the gene matches: 5. CDR3 length equals 15 residues. Per the germline V gene, CDR1 is SNHLY and CDR2 is FYNNEI.

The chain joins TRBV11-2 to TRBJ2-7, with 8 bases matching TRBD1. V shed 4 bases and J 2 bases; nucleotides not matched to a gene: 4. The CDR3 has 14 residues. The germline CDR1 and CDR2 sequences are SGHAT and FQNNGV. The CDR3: CASSSTGAPYEQYF. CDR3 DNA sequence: TGTGCCAGCAGCTCGACAGGGGCCCCCTACGAGCAGTACTTC.

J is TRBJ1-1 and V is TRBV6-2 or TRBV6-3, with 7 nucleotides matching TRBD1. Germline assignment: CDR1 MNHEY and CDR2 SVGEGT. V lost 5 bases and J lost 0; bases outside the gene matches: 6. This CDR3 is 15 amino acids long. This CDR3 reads CASSPEGQLNTEAFF. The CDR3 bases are TGTGCCAGCAGTCCCGAGGGACAGCTGAACACTGAAGCTTTCTTT.

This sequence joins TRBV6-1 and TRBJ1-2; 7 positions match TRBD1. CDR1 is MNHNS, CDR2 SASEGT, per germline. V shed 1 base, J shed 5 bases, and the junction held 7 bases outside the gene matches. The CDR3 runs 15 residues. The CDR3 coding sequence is TGTGCCAGCAGTGAAGTCCAGGGGGAGGCATATGGCTACACCTTC. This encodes CASSEVQGEAYGYTF.

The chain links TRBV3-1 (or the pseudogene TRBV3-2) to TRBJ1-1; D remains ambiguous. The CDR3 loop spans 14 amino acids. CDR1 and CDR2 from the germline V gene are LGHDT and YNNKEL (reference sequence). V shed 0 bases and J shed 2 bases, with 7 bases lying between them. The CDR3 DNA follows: TGTGCCAGCAGCCAAGAGGACTCCAACACTGAAGCTTTCTTT. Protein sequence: CASSQEDSNTEAFF.

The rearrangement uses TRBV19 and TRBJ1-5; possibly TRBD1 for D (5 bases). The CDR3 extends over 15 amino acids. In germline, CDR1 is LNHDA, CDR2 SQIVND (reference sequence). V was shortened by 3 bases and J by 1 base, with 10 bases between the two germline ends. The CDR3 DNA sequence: TGTGCCAGTAGTATTGGGGCAGGCAGCAATCAGCCCCAGCATTTT. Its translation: CASSIGAGSNQPQHF. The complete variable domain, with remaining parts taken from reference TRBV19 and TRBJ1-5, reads DGGITQSPKYLFRKEGQNVTLSCEQNLNHDAMYWYRQDPGQGLRLIYYSQIVNDFQKGDIAEGYSVSREKKESFPLTVTSAQKNPTAFYLCASSIGAGSNQPQHFGDGTRLSIL.

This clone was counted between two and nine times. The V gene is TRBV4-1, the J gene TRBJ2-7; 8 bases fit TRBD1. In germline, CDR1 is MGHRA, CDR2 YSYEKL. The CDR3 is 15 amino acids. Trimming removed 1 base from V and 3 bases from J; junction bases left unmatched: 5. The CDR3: CASSQVRDRNYEQYF. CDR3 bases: TGCGCCAGCAGCCAAGTACGGGACAGGAACTACGAGCAGTACTTC.

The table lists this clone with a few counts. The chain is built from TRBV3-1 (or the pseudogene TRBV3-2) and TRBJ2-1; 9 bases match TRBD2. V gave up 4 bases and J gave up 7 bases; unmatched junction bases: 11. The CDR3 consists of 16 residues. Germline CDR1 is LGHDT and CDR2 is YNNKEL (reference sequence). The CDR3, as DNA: TGTGCCAGCAGCCGGCTGAGCGGGGGGTTTGGAAATGAGCAGTTCTTC. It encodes CASSRLSGGFGNEQFF.

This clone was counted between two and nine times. The CDR3 coding sequence is TGTGCCAGTAGGCCTCCGGGACAGGTTATGGTGGGTGCTTTCTTT. Translation gives CASRPPGQVMVGAFF. This rearrangement joins TRBV19 to TRBJ1-1; 8 bases agree with TRBD1. V shed 6 bases, J shed 11 bases, and the junction held 17 bases outside the gene matches. Germline CDR1 and CDR2: LNHDA and SQIVND (reference sequence). The CDR3 runs 15 residues.

The CDR3 sequence is CASSLSLGGVGKLFF. DNA for the CDR3: TGTGCCAGCAGCTTAAGTTTGGGAGGCGTCGGAAAACTGTTTTTT. V is TRBV7-9 and J is TRBJ1-4; D remains ambiguous. Germline-derived CDR1 and CDR2 are SEHNR and FQNEAQ (reference sequence). With 2 bases removed from V and 10 bases from J, the gap between germline ends came to 17 bases. This CDR3 has 15 amino acids.

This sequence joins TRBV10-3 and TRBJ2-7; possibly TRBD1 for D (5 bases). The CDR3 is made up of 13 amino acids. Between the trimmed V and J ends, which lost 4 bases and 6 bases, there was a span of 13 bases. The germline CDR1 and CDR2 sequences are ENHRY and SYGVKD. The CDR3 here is CAISVSTEGEQYF. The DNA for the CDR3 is TGTGCCATCAGTGTCTCGACAGAAGGCGAGCAGTACTTC.

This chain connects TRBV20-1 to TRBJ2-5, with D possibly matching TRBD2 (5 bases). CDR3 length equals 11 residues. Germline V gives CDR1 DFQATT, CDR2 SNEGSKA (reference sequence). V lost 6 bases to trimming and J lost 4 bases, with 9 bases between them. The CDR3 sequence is CSADRGETQYF. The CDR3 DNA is TGCAGTGCAGACCGGGGAGAGACCCAGTACTTC.

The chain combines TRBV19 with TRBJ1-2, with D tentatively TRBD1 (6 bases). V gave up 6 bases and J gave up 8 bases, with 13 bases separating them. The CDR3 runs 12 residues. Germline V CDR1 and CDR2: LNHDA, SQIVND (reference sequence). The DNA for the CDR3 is TGTGCCAGTAGCGGGACACTGAGGGGCTACACCTTC. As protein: CASSGTLRGYTF.

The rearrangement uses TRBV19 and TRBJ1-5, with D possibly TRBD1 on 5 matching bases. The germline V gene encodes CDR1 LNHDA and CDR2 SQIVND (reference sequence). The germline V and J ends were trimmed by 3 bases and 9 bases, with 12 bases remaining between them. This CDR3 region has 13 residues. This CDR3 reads CASSIQGAPPQHF. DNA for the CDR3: TGTGCCAGTAGTATCCAAGGGGCTCCGCCCCAGCATTTT.

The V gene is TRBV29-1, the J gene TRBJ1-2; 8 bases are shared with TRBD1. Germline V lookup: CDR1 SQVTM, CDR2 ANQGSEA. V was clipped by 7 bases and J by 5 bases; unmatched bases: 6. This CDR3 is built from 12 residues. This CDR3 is CSASDRGYGYTF. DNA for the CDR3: TGCAGCGCCTCTGACAGGGGATATGGCTACACCTTC.

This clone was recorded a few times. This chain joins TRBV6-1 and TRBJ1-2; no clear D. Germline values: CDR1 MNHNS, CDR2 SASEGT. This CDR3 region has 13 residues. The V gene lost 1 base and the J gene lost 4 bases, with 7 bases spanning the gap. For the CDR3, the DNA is TGTGCCAGCAGTGAAGACGGGGTCTATGGCTACACCTTC. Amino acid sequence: CASSEDGVYGYTF.

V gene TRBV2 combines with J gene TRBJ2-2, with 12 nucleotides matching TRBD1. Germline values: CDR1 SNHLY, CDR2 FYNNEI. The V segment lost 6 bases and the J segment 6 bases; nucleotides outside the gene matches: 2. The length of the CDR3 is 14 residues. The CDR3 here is CASRGTGGAGELFF. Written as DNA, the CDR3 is TGTGCCAGCAGGGGGACAGGGGGCGCCGGGGAGCTGTTTTTT. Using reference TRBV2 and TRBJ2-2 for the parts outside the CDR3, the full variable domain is EPEVTQTPSHQVTQMGQEVILRCVPISNHLYFYWYRQILGQKVEFLVSFYNNEISEKSEIFDDQFSVERPDGSNFTLKIRSTKLEDSAMYFCASRGTGGAGELFFGEGSRLTVL.

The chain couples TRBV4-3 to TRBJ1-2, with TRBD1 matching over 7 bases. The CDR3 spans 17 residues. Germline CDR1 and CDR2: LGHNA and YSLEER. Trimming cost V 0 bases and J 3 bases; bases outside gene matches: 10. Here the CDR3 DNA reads TGCGCCAGCAGCCAAGATCGGAGTGGCCAGGGGGACTATGGCTACACCTTC. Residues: CASSQDRSGQGDYGYTF.

DNA for the CDR3: TGTGCCAGCAGCTTAGTAGGGTCCCAGGGGGATACTGAAGCTTTCTTT. Amino acids: CASSLVGSQGDTEAFF. V gene TRBV7-8 combines with J gene TRBJ1-1; 7 nucleotides match TRBD1. The germline V gene has CDR1 SGHVS and CDR2 FQNEAQ. The CDR3 length is 16 residues. The ends lost 1 base at V and 5 bases at J; junction bases unmatched: 10.

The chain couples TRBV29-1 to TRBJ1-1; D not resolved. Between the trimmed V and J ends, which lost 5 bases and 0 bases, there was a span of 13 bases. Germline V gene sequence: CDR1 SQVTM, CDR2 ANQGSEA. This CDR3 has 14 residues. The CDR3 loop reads CSVYFRSMNTEAFF. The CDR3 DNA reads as TGCAGCGTTTATTTTCGGAGTATGAACACTGAAGCTTTCTTT.

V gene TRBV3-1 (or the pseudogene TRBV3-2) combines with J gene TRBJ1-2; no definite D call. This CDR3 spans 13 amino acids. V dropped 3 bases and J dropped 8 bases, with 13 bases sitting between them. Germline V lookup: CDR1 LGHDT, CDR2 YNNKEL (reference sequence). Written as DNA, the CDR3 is TGTGCCAGCAGCCACCGGAACAGTAAAGGCTACACCTTC. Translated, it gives CASSHRNSKGYTF.

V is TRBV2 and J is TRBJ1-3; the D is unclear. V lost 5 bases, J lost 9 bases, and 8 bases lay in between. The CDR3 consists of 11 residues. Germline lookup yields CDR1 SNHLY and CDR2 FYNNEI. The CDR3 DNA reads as TGTGCCAGCAGTCCGGCGGGCACCATATATTTT. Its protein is CASSPAGTIYF.